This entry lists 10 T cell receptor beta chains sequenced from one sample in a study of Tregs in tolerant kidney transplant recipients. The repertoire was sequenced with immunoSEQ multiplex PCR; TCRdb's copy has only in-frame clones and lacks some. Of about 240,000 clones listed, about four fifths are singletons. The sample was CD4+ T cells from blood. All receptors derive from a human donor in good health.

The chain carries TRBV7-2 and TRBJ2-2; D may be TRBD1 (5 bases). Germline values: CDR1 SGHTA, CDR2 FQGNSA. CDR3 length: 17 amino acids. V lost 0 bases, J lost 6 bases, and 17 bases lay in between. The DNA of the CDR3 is TGTGCCAGCAGCTTAGCATTGGCGGAGACAGTCCCCGGGGAGCTGTTTTTT. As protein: CASSLALAETVPGELFF.

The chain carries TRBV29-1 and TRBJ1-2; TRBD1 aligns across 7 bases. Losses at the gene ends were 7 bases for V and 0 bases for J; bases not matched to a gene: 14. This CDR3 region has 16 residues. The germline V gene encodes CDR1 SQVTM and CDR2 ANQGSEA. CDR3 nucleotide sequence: TGCAGCGCTACCGGGACAGTGGCTGAAGCTAACTATGGCTACACCTTC. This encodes CSATGTVAEANYGYTF.

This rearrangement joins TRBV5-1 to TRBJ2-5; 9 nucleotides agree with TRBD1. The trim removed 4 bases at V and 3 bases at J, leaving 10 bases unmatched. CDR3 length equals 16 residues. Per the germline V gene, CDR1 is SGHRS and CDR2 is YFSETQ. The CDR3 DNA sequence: TGCGCCAGCAGCCCTCGAGGACAGGGGTACGAAGAGACCCAGTACTTC. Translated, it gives CASSPRGQGYEETQYF.

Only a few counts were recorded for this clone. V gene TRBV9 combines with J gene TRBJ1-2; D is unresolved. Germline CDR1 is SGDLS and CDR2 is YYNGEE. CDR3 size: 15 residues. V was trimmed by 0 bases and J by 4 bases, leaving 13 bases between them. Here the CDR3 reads CASSVGGPSGYGYTF. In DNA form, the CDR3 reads TGTGCCAGCAGCGTAGGGGGTCCCAGCGGCTATGGCTACACCTTC. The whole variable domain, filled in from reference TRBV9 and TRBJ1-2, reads DSGVTQTPKHLITATGQRVTLRCSPRSGDLSVYWYQQSLDQGLQFLIQYYNGEERAKGNILERFSAQQFPDLHSELNLSSLELGDSALYFCASSVGGPSGYGYTFGSGTRLTVV.

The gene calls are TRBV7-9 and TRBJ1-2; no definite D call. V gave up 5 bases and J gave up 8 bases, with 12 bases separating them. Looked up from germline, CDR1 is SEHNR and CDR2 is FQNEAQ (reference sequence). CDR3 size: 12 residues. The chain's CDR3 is CASSREVAGYTF. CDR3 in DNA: TGTGCCAGCAGCCGAGAGGTGGCCGGCTACACCTTC.

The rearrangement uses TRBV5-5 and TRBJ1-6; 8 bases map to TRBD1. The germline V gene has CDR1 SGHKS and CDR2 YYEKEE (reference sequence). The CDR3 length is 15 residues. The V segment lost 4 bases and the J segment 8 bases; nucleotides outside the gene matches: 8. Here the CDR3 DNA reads TGTGCCAGCAGCGAGGACAGGGTGAGGGATTCACCCCTCCACTTT. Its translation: CASSEDRVRDSPLHF.

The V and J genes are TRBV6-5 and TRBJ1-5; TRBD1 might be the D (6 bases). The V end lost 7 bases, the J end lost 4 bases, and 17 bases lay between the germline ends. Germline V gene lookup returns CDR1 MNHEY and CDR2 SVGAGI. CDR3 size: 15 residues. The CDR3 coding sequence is TGTGCCAGCAATGGAGCTTTCACAGGGAATCAGCCCCAGCATTTT. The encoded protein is CASNGAFTGNQPQHF.

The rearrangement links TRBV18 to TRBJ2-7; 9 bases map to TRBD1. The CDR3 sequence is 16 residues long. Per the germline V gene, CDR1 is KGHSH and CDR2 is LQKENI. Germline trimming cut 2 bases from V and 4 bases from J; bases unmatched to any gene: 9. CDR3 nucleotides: TGTGCCAGCTCACCAACATCGACAGGGGGTTTATACGAGCAGTACTTC. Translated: CASSPTSTGGLYEQYF.

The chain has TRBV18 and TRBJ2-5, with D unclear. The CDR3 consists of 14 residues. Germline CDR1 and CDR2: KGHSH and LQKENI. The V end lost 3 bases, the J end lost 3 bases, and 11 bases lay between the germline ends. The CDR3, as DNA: TGTGCCAGCTCACCGCCGGGCTTGGAAGAGACCCAGTACTTC. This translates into CASSPPGLEETQYF.

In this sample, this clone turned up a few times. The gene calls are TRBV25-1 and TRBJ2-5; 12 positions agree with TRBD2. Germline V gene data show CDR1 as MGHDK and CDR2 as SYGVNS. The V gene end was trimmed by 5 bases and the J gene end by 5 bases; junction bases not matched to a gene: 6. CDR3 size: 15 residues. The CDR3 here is CASSPRLAGGETQYF. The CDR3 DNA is TGTGCCAGCAGTCCGCGTCTAGCGGGGGGGGAGACCCAGTACTTC.